This T cell receptor beta chain came from a study of control samples from healthy donors and cancer patients. From germline, CDR1 is KGHSH and CDR2 LQKENI. This CDR3 is 15 amino acids long. V lost 3 bases to trimming and J lost 15 bases, with 24 bases between them. Repertoires were generated with immunoSEQ multiplex PCR, while TCRdb's copy carries only in-frame clones and drops some. This table has 150,000 to 200,000 clones, around 90% appearing once. The rearrangement joins TRBV18 to TRBJ2-1; D is perhaps TRBD2 (6 bases). The sequence was obtained from a woman aged 40 to 49 in good health. Specimen: blood. The DNA of the CDR3 is TGTGCCAGCTCACCCAGGGAGGTTTTCGGGACCCCGGTGTTCTTC. It encodes CASSPREVFGTPVFF.